The 21 T cell receptor beta chains presented below share a single source sample, sequenced in a study of CD8+CD57+ T cells in acquired aplastic anemia. Genomic DNA provided the template from which TCR beta VDJ and CDR3 profiles were obtained. TCRdb recomputed calls from the reads with MiXCR, one row per CDR3 protein. This table holds hundreds of thousands of distinct CDR3 sequences, roughly 64% found once. The sequenced material came from sorted CD4+, CD8+, or CD8+CD57+ T cells (not recorded which) from PBMCs. These receptors were collected from a human donor in good health, serving as a control.

This clonotype was detected many times. This rearrangement joins TRBV7-2 to TRBJ2-3; D is perhaps TRBD2 (6 bases). Deletions cut 5 bases from V and 6 bases from J, with 15 bases between. The CDR3 runs 14 residues. Germline CDR1 is SGHTA and CDR2 is FQGNSA. The CDR3 here is CASSPSAGRDTQYF. CDR3 DNA: TGTGCCAGCAGCCCATCGGCGGGGCGTGATACGCAGTATTTT.

This chain links TRBV15 with TRBJ1-6, with 7 bases identical to TRBD1. This CDR3 spans 14 amino acids. CDR1 is LNHNV, CDR2 YYDKDF, per germline (reference sequence). The junction had 5 bases not matched to a gene; V was cut back by 5 bases and J by 7 bases. The CDR3 bases are TGTGCCACCAGCCAGCGGGACAGAAATTCACCCCTCCACTTT. Its translation is CATSQRDRNSPLHF.

The rearrangement uses TRBV19 and TRBJ2-1; TRBD2 is a possible D gene (8 bases). V gave up 4 bases and J gave up 4 bases, with 20 bases separating them. Germline CDR1 and CDR2: LNHDA and SQIVND (reference sequence). CDR3 size: 17 residues. CDR3 DNA: TGTGCCAGTAGTACCCAACGGGGGGGGGACAGTTACAATGAGCAGTTCTTC. It is translated as CASSTQRGGDSYNEQFF.

This clonotype was counted many times. This chain connects TRBV19 to TRBJ1-2, with TRBD1 as a possible D gene (5 bases). Deletions cut 4 bases from V and 8 bases from J, with 11 bases between. Germline CDR1 is LNHDA and CDR2 is SQIVND (reference sequence). CDR3 length: 12 amino acids. For the CDR3, the DNA is TGTGCCAGTAGTACTGGGACTCGCGGCTACACCTTC. Encoded protein: CASSTGTRGYTF.

This clonotype was recorded at least ten times. This chain uses TRBV7-2 with TRBJ2-6; 9 nucleotides line up with TRBD1. V was pared by 2 bases and J by 2 bases, with 4 bases of the junction left unmatched. CDR3 length equals 17 residues. The germline CDR1 and CDR2 sequences are SGHTA and FQGNSA. CDR3 in amino acids: CASSLHRGLPGANVLTF. Here the CDR3 DNA reads TGTGCCAGCAGCTTACACAGGGGGCTGCCTGGGGCCAACGTCCTGACTTTC.

As for this clonotype: The missing conserved phenylalanine or tryptophan at the end of this CDR3 makes a read error likely. No DNA is shown, since the ends of the CDR3 on it are uncertain; the CDR3 is the one TCRdb lists. The V and J genes are TRBV19 and TRBJ2-5; the table gives TRBD1 as D, unverified against the DNA. Inclusive of both ends, the CDR3 amounts to 16 amino acids. Germline V gene data show CDR1 as LNHDA and CDR2 as SQIVND (reference sequence). The chain's CDR3 is CASREMGGRNTEAFFV.

This rearrangement joins TRBV7-2 to TRBJ1-2; no definite D call. Between the trimmed V and J ends, which lost 0 bases and 1 base, there was a span of 3 bases. This CDR3 is 13 amino acids long. Germline values: CDR1 SGHTA, CDR2 FQGNSA. The CDR3 here is CASSLASNYGYTF. For the CDR3, the DNA is TGTGCCAGCAGCTTAGCCAGTAACTATGGCTACACCTTC. The full variable domain, its missing parts supplied by reference TRBV7-2 and TRBJ1-2, is GAGVSQSPSNKVTEKGKDVELRCDPISGHTALYWYRQSLGQGLEFLIYFQGNSAPDKSGLPSDRFSAERTGGSVSTLTIQRTQQEDSAVYLCASSLASNYGYTFGSGTRLTVV.

The rearrangement uses TRBV12-3 or TRBV12-4 and TRBJ2-7; the match to TRBD2 covers 13 bases. This CDR3 is 15 amino acids long. Trimming at V came to 8 bases and at J to 7 bases, leaving 11 bases not matched to a gene. The CDR3 loop reads CASRSDGTSGVEQYF. In DNA, the CDR3 is TGTGCCAGCCGCTCTGATGGGACTAGCGGGGTAGAGCAGTACTTC.

This clonotype has at least ten counts. The rearrangement uses TRBV19 and TRBJ1-1; tentatively, D is TRBD1 (5 bases). V was trimmed by 3 bases and J by 3 bases, leaving 8 bases between them. CDR3 length: 13 residues. Germline assignment: CDR1 LNHDA and CDR2 SQIVND (reference sequence). This chain's CDR3 is CASSIRVDTEAFF. The CDR3 region has the DNA TGTGCCAGTAGTATCAGGGTTGACACTGAAGCTTTCTTT.

The rearrangement uses TRBV12-3 or TRBV12-4 and TRBJ2-7, with 8 positions matching TRBD2. CDR3 length: 14 amino acids. The ends lost 10 bases at V and 3 bases at J; junction bases unmatched: 11. Here the CDR3 reads CAIKVSGLVYEQYF. The CDR3 nucleotides are TGTGCCATAAAGGTGTCGGGACTAGTCTACGAGCAGTACTTC.

This clonotype has a handful of counts. The chain joins TRBV5-6 to TRBJ2-3; D might be TRBD1 (6 bases). Germline V lookup: CDR1 SGHDT, CDR2 YYEEEE. V shed 4 bases and J shed 2 bases, with 17 bases lying between them. The CDR3 runs to 16 residues. The CDR3 loop is CASSHDRIPLTDTQYF. CDR3 in DNA: TGTGCCAGCAGCCACGACAGGATACCGCTCACAGATACGCAGTATTTT.

J is TRBJ2-5 and V is TRBV20-1, with 7 bases that match TRBD2. Germline V gene data show CDR1 as DFQATT and CDR2 as SNEGSKA (reference sequence). The CDR3 spans 12 residues. CDR3: CSVRGTKETQYF. Written as DNA, the CDR3 is TGCAGCGTTAGAGGGACTAAAGAGACCCAGTACTTC.

Ten or more counts support this clonotype. The V gene is TRBV19, the J gene TRBJ1-1, with TRBD1 as a possible D gene (6 bases). From germline, CDR1 is LNHDA and CDR2 SQIVND (reference sequence). CDR3 length equals 13 residues. Trimming stripped 4 bases from V and 1 base from J, with 7 bases between. CDR3 bases: TGTGCCAGTAGTACACAGGGGAACACTGAAGCTTTCTTT. Translation gives CASSTQGNTEAFF.

This clonotype was observed a handful of times. V is TRBV11-3 and J is TRBJ2-1; TRBD1 or TRBD2 may be the D gene (5 bases each). This CDR3 spans 18 amino acids. Deletions cut 1 base from V and 8 bases from J, with 24 bases between. Germline-derived CDR1 and CDR2 are SGHNT and YENEEA. This chain's CDR3 is CASSLVQGSGPRGDEQFF. The CDR3 nucleotides read TGTGCCAGCAGCTTAGTTCAAGGGTCGGGGCCGAGAGGCGATGAGCAGTTCTTC.

The gene calls are TRBV30 and TRBJ2-5; a weak D match, TRBD1 (6 bases). The CDR3 sequence is 14 residues long. Germline loops: CDR1 GTSNPN, CDR2 SVGIG (reference sequence). Trimming shortened V by 3 bases and J by 3 bases, and 14 bases separated the two germline ends. CDR3 nucleotide sequence: TGTGCCTGGAGGACCCCGGACAGAAAAGAGACCCAGTACTTC. As protein: CAWRTPDRKETQYF.

The chain uses TRBV12-3 or TRBV12-4 and TRBJ1-5, with D perhaps TRBD1 (6 bases). The CDR3 runs 14 residues. V lost 5 bases and J 11 bases, leaving 19 bases between the germline ends. The CDR3 region is CASSPHRAGETQHF. The CDR3 nucleotides read TGTGCCAGCAGTCCGCACAGGGCCGGTGAGACCCAGCATTTT.

This clonotype was counted a single time. Since the CDR3 does not end with the conserved phenylalanine or tryptophan, this likely comes from a read error. The chain combines TRBV5-1 with TRBJ2-7; TRBD1 might be the D (5 bases). Germline assignment: CDR1 SGHRS and CDR2 YFSETQ. V lost 1 base and J 3 bases, leaving 11 bases between the germline ends. The CDR3 extends over 14 amino acids. Here the CDR3 reads CASSLSQGGYEQYS. In DNA, the CDR3 is TGCGCCAGCAGCTTGAGTCAGGGTGGCTACGAGCAGTACTCC.

As regards this clonotype: Sequence at one end of the junction differs from germline and may be a read error. The chain combines TRBV10-2 with TRBJ1-5, with unresolved D. The V gene's germline CDR1 is WSHSY and CDR2 SAAADI. This CDR3 has 14 amino acids. This CDR3 reads CASRESERNQLQHF. DNA for the CDR3: TGCGCCAGCAGGGAATCGGAAAGGAATCAGCTCCAGCATTTT.

The chain is built from TRBV5-1 and TRBJ2-5; the D is unclear. Trimming left V 4 bases short and J 5 bases short, with 18 bases between. Germline V gene data show CDR1 as SGHRS and CDR2 as YFSETQ. This CDR3 is built from 15 residues. CDR3 DNA sequence: TGCGCCAGCAGCATTCAGAGCTCCTATAAGGAGACCCAGTACTTC. Its protein is CASSIQSSYKETQYF. The whole variable domain, remainder taken from reference TRBV5-1 and TRBJ2-5, is KAGVTQTPRYLIKTRGQQVTLSCSPISGHRSVSWYQQTPGQGLQFLFEYFSETQRNKGNFPGRFSGRQFSNSRSEMNVSTLELGDSALYLCASSIQSSYKETQYFGPGTRLLVL.

This clonotype showed up many times. The gene calls are TRBV20-1 and TRBJ1-2; 11 nucleotides match TRBD1. Germline CDR1 DFQATT, CDR2 SNEGSKA (reference sequence). The junction had 5 bases not matched to a gene; V was cut back by 3 bases and J by 2 bases. This CDR3 has 15 residues. CDR3 DNA: TGCAGTGCTAGGGGGACAGGGGGTGGGAACTATGGCTACACCTTC. Translation gives CSARGTGGGNYGYTF.

The J gene is TRBJ1-5, the V gene TRBV11-2; TRBD1 might be the D (5 bases). CDR3 size: 15 residues. Trimming stripped 0 bases from V and 6 bases from J, with 12 bases between. Germline V gene sequence: CDR1 SGHAT, CDR2 FQNNGV. The CDR3 nucleotides are TGTGCCAGCAGCTTAGACAGGGTATTGATTCAGCCCCAGCATTTT. It is translated as CASSLDRVLIQPQHF. Using reference TRBV11-2 and TRBJ1-5 for the parts outside the CDR3, the full variable domain is EAGVAQSPRYKIIEKRQSVAFWCNPISGHATLYWYQQILGQGPKLLIQFQNNGVVDDSQLPKDRFSAERLKGVDSTLKIQPAKLEDSAVYLCASSLDRVLIQPQHFGDGTRLSIL.